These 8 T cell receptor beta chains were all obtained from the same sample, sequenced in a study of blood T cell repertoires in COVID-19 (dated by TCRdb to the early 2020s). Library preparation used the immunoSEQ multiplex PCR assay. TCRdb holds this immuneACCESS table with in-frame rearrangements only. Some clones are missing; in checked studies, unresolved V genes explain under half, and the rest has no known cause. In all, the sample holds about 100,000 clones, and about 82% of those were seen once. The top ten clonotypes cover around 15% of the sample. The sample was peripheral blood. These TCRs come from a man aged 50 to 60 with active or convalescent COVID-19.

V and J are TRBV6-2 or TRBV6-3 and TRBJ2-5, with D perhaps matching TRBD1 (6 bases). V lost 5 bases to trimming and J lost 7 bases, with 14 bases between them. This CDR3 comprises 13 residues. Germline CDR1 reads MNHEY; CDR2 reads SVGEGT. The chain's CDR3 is CASSMGAWGTQYF. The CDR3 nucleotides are TGTGCCAGCAGTATGGGGGCCTGGGGGACCCAGTACTTC.

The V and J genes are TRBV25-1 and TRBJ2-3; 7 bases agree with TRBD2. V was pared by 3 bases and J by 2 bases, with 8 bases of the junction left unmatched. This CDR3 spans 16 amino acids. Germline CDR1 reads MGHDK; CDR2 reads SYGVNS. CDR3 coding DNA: TGTGCCAGCAGTGAGGGGGGGATACCTACCACAGATACGCAGTATTTT. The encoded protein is CASSEGGIPTTDTQYF.

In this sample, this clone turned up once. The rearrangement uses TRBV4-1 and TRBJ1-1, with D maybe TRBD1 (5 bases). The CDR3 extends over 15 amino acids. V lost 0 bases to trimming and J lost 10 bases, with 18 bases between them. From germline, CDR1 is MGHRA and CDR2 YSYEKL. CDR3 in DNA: TGCGCCAGCAGCCAAGATAGCCCCGGGCGGAGGGGAGCTTTCTTT. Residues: CASSQDSPGRRGAFF.

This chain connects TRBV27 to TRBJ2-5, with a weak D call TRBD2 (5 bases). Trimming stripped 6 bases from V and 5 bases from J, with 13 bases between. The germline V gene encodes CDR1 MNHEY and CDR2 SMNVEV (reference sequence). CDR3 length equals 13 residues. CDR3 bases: TGTGCCAGCAGCCTTCAGACGGGGGAGACCCAGTACTTC. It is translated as CASSLQTGETQYF.

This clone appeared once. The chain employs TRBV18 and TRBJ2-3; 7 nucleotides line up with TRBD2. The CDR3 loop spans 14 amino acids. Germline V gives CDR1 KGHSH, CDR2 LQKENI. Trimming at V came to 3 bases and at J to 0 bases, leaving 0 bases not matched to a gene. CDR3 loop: CASSPGRSTDTQYF. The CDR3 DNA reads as TGTGCCAGCTCACCCGGGAGGAGCACAGATACGCAGTATTTT.

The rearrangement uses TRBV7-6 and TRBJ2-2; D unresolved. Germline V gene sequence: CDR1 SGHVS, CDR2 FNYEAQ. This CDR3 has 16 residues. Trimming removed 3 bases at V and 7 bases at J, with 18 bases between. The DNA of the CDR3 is TGTGCCAGCAGCTTTTGGTCGGGTCTAGATGGCGGGGAGCTGTTTTTT. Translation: CASSFWSGLDGGELFF.

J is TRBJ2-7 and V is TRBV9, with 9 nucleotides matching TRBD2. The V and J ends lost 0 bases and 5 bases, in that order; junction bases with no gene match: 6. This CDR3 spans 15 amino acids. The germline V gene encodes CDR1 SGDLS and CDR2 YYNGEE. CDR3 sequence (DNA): TGTGCCAGCAGCGTAGTCGGCGGGAGGGCCAACGAGCAGTACTTC. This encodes CASSVVGGRANEQYF.

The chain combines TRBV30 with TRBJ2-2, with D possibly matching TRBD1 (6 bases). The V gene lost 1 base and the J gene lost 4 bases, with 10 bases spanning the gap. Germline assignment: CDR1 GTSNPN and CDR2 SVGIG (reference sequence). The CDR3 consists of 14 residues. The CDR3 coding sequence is TGTGCCTGGAGTGGGGGACACACCACCGGGGAGCTGTTTTTT. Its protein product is CAWSGGHTTGELFF.